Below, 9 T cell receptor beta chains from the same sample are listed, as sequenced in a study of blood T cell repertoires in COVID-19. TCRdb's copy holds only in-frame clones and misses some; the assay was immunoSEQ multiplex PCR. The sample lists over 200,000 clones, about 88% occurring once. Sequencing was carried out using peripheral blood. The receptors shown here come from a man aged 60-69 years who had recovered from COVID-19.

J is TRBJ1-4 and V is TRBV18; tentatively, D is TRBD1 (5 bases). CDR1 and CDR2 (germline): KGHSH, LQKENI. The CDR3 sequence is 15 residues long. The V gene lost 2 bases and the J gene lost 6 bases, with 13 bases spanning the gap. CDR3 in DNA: TGTGCCAGCTCACCAACGCGCGGCAGGGATGAAAAACTGTTTTTT. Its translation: CASSPTRGRDEKLFF.

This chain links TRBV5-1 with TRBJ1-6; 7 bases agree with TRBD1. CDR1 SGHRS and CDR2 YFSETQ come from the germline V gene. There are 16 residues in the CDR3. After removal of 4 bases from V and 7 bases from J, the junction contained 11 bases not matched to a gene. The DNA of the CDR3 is TGCGCCAGCAGCGGCGGGGACAGCCTTGGCAATTCACCCCTCCACTTT. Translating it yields CASSGGDSLGNSPLHF. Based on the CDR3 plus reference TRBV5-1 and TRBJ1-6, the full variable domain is KAGVTQTPRYLIKTRGQQVTLSCSPISGHRSVSWYQQTPGQGLQFLFEYFSETQRNKGNFPGRFSGRQFSNSRSEMNVSTLELGDSALYLCASSGGDSLGNSPLHFGNGTRLTVT.

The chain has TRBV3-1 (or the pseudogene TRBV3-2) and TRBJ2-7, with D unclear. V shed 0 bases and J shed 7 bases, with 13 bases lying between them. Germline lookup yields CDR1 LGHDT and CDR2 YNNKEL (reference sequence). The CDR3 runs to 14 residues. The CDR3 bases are TGTGCCAGCAGCCAAGATTTGGTGCCCGGGGAGCAGTACTTC. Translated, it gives CASSQDLVPGEQYF.

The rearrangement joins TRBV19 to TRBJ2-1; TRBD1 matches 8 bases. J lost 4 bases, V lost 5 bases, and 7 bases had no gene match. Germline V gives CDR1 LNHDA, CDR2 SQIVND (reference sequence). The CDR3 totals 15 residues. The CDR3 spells CASSAGQVIYNEQFF. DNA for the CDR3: TGTGCCAGTAGTGCGGGACAGGTAATATACAATGAGCAGTTCTTC. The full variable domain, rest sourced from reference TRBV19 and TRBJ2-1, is DGGITQSPKYLFRKEGQNVTLSCEQNLNHDAMYWYRQDPGQGLRLIYYSQIVNDFQKGDIAEGYSVSREKKESFPLTVTSAQKNPTAFYLCASSAGQVIYNEQFFGPGTRLTVL.

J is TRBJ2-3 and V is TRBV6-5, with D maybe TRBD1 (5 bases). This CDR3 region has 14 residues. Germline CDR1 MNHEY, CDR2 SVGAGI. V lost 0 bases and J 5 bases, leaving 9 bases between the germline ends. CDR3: CASSYSSREDTQYF. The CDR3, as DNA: TGTGCCAGCAGTTACTCGAGCAGGGAAGATACGCAGTATTTT.

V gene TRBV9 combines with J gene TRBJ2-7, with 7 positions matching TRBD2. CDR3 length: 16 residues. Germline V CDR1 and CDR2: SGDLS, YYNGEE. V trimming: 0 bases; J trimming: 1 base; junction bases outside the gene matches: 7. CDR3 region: CASSVGGGGSSYEQYF. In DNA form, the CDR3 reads TGTGCCAGCAGCGTAGGGGGCGGGGGTTCTTCCTACGAGCAGTACTTC.

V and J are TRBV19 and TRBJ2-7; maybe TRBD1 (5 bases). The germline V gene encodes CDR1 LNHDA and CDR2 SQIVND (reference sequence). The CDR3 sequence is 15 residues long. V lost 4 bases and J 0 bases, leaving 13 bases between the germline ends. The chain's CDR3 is CASSNRQTASYEQYF. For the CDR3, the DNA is TGTGCCAGTAGTAACCGACAGACAGCCTCCTACGAGCAGTACTTC.

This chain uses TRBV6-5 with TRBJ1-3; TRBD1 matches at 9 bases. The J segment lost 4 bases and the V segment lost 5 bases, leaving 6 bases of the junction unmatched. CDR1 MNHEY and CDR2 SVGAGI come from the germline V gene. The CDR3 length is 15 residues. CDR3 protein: CASSQTGQGGNTIYF. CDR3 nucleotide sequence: TGTGCCAGCAGTCAAACGGGACAGGGAGGAAACACCATATATTTT.

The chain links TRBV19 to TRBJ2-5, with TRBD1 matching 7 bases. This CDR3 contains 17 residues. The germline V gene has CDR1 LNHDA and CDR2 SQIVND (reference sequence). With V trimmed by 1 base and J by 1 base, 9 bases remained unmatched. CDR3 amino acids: CASSIGSSGGRQETQYF. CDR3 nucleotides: TGTGCCAGTAGTATAGGGAGTTCAGGGGGTCGCCAAGAGACCCAGTACTTC.